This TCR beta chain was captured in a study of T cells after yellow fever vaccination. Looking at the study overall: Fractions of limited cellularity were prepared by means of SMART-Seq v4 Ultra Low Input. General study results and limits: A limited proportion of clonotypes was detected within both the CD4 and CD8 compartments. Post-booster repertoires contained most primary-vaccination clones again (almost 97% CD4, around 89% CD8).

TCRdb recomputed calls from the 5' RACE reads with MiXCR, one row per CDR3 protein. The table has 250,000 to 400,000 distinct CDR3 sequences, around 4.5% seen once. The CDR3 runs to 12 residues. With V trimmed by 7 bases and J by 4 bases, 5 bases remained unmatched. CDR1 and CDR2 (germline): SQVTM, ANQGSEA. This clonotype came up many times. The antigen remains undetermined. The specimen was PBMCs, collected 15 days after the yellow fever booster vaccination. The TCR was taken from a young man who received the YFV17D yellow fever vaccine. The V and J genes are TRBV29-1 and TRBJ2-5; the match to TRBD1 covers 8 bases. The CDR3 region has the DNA TGCAGCGGACAGGGGTTGGGAGAGACCCAGTACTTC. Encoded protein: CSGQGLGETQYF.